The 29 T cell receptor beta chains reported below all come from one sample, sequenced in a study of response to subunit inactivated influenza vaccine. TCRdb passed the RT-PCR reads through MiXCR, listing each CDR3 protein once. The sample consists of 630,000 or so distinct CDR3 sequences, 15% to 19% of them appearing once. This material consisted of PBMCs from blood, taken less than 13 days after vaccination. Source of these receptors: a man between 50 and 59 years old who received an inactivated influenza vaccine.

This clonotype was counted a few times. CDR3 DNA sequence: TGTGCCAGCAGCCTAACGGGCCCAAGCTACAATGAGCAGTTCTTC. It yields the protein CASSLTGPSYNEQFF. The chain has TRBV7-9 and TRBJ2-1; D gene ambiguous. The CDR3 has 15 residues. The V gene's germline CDR1 is SEHNR and CDR2 FQNEAQ (reference sequence). Between the trimmed V and J ends, which lost 5 bases and 3 bases, there was a span of 14 bases. The full variable domain, rest sourced from reference TRBV7-9 and TRBJ2-1, is DTGVSQNPRHKITKRGQNVTFRCDPISEHNRLYWYRQTLGQGPEFLTYFQNEAQLEKSRLLSDRFSAERPKGSFSTLEIQRTEQGDSAMYLCASSLTGPSYNEQFFGPGTRLTVL.

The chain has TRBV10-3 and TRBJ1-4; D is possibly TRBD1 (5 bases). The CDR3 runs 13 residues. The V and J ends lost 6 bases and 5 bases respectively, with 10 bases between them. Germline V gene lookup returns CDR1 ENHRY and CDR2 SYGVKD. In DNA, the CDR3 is TGTGCCATCAGGGTGGACACGAATGAAAAACTGTTTTTT. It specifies CAIRVDTNEKLFF.

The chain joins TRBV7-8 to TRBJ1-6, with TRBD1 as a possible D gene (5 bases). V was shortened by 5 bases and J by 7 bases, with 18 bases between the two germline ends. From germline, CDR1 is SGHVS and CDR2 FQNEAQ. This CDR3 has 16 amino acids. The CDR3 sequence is CASSKLGGIGNSPLHF. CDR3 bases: TGTGCCAGCAGCAAACTGGGGGGAATCGGGAATTCACCCCTCCACTTT.

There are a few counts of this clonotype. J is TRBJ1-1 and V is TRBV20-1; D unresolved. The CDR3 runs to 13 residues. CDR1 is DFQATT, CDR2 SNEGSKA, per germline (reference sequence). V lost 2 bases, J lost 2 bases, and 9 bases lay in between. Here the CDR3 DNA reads TGCAGTGCTAGAATCTTACTAAACACTGAAGCTTTCTTT. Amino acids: CSARILLNTEAFF.

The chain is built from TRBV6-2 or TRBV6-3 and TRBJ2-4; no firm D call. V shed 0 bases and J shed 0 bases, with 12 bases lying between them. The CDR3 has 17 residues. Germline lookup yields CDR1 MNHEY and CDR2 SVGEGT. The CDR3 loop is CASSYSTRTGAKNIQYF. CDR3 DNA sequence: TGTGCCAGCAGTTACTCCACCCGTACGGGAGCCAAAAACATTCAGTACTTC.

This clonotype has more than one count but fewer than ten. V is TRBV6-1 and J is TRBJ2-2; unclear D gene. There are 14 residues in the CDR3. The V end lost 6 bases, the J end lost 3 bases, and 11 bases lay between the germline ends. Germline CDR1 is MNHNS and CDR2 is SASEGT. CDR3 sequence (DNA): TGTGCCAGCAGGGCAAGGTCTCACACCGGGGAGCTGTTTTTT. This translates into CASRARSHTGELFF.

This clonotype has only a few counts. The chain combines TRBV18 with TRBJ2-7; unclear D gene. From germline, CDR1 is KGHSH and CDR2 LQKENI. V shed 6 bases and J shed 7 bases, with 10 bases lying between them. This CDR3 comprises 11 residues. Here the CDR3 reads CASSPSEEQYF. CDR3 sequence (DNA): TGTGCCAGCTCGCCTAGTGAAGAGCAGTACTTC.

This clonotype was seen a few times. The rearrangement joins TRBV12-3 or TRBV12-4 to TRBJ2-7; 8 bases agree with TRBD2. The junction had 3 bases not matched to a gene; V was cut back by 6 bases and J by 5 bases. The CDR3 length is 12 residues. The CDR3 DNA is TGTGCCAGCAGGGGACTAGGCGACGAGCAGTACTTC. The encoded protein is CASRGLGDEQYF.

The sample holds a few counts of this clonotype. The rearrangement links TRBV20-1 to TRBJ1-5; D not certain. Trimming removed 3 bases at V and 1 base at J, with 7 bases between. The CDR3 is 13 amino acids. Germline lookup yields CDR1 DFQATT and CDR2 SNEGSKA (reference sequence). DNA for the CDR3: TGCAGTGCTAGCGCGCGGAGCAATCAGCCCCAGCATTTT. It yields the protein CSASARSNQPQHF.

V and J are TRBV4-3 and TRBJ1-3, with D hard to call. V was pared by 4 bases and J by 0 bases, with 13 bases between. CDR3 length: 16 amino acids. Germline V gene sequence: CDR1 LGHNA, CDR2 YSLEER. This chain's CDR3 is CASSPEGRLSGNTIYF. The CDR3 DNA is TGCGCCAGCAGCCCCGAAGGCCGACTCTCTGGAAACACCATATATTTT.

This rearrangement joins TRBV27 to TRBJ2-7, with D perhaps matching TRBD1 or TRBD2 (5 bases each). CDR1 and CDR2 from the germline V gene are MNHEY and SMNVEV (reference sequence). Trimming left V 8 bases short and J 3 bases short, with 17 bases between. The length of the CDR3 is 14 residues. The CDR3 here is CASHPGTAYYEQYF. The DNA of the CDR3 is TGTGCCAGCCACCCCGGGACCGCCTACTACGAGCAGTACTTC.

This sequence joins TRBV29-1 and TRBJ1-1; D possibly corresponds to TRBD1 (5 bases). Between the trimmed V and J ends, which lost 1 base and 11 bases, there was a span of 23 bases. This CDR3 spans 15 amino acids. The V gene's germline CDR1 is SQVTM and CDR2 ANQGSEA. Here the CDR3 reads CSVEADLSGAREAFF. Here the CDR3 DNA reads TGCAGCGTTGAAGCCGACCTCTCCGGGGCGCGGGAGGCTTTCTTT.

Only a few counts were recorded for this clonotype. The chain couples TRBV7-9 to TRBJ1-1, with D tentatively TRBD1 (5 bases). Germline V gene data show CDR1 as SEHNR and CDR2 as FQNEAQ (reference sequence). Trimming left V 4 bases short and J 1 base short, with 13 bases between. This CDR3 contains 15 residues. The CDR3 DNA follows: TGTGCCAGCAGCTGGGTCCCGACAGAGAACACTGAAGCTTTCTTT. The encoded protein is CASSWVPTENTEAFF.

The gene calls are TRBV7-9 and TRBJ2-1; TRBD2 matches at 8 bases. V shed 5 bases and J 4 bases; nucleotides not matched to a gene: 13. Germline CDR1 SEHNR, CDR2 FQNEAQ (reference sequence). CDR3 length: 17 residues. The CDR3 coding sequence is TGTGCCAGCAGCCCGGGGACTAGTCCCCAATCTTACAATGAGCAGTTCTTC. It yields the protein CASSPGTSPQSYNEQFF. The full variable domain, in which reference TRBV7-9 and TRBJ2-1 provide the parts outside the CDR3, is DTGVSQNPRHKITKRGQNVTFRCDPISEHNRLYWYRQTLGQGPEFLTYFQNEAQLEKSRLLSDRFSAERPKGSFSTLEIQRTEQGDSAMYLCASSPGTSPQSYNEQFFGPGTRLTVL.

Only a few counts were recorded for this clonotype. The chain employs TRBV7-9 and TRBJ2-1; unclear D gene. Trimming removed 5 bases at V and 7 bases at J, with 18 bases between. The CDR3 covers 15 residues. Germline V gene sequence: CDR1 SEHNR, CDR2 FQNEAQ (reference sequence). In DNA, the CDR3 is TGTGCCAGCAGCCCGGCCGAGACCTTAAGGAATGAGCAGTTCTTC. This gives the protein CASSPAETLRNEQFF. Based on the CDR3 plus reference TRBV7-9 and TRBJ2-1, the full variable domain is DTGVSQNPRHKITKRGQNVTFRCDPISEHNRLYWYRQTLGQGPEFLTYFQNEAQLEKSRLLSDRFSAERPKGSFSTLEIQRTEQGDSAMYLCASSPAETLRNEQFFGPGTRLTVL.

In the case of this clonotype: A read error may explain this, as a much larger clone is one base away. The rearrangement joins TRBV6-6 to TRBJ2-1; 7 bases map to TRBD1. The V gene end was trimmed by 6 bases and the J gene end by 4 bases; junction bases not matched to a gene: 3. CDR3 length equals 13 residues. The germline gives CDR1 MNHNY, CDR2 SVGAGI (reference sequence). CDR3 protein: CASRGTVYNEQFF. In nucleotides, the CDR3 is TGTGCCAGCAGGGGGACAGTTTACAATGAGCAGTTCTTC.

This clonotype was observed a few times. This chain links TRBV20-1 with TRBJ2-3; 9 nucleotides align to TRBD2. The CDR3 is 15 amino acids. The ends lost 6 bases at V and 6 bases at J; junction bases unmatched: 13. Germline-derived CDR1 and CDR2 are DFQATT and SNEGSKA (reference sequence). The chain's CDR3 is CSANKASGAQDTQYF. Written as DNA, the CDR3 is TGCAGTGCAAATAAGGCTAGCGGGGCCCAGGATACGCAGTATTTT.

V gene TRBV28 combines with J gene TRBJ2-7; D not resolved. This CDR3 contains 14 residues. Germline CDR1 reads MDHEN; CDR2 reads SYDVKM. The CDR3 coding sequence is TGTGCAGCCAAAGTGGTTGGCAGTGCCTACGAGCAGTACTTC. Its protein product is CAAKVVGSAYEQYF.

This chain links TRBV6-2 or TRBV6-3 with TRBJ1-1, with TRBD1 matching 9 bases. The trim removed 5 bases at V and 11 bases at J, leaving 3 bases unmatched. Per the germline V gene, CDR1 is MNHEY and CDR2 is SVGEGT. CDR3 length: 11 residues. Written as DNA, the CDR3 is TGTGCCAGCAGTGGGGACAGGGTCGCTTTCTTT. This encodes CASSGDRVAFF.

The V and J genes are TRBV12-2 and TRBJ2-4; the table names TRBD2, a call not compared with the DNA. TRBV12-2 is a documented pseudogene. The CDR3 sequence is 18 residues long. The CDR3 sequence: CASRPLASGSPAKNIQYF. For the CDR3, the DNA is TGTGCAAGTCGCCCGTTGGCTAGCGGGAGCCCGGCCAAAAACATTCAGTACTTC.

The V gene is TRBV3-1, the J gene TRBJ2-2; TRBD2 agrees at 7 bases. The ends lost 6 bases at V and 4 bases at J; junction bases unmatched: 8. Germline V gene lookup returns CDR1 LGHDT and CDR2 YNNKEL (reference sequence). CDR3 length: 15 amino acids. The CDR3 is CASSRGGSFTGELFF. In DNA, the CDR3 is TGTGCCAGCAGTCGTGGCGGGAGTTTCACCGGGGAGCTGTTTTTT.

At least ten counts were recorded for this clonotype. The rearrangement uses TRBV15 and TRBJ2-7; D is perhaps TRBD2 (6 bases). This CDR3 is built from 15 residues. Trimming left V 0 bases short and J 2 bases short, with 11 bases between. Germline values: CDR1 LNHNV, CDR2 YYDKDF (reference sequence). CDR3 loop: CATSRDDSGTYEQYF. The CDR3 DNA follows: TGTGCCACCAGCAGAGATGATAGCGGAACCTACGAGCAGTACTTC.

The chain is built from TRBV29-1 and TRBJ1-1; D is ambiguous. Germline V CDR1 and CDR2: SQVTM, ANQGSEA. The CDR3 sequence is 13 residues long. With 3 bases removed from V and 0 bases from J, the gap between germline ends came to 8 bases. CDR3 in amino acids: CSVEVPLNTEAFF. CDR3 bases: TGCAGCGTTGAGGTGCCATTGAACACTGAAGCTTTCTTT.

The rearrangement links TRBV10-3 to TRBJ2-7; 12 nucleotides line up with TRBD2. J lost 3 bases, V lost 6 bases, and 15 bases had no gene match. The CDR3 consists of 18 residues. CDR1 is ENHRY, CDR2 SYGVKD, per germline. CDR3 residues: CAIRAKPGTSGSHYEQYF. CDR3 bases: TGTGCCATCAGGGCCAAGCCCGGGACTAGCGGGTCCCACTACGAGCAGTACTTC.

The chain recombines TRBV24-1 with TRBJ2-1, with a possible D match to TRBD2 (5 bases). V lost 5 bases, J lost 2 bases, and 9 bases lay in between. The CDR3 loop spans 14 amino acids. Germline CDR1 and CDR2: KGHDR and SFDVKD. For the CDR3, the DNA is TGTGCCACCAGTGTACCCGGGACCTACAATGAGCAGTTCTTC. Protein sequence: CATSVPGTYNEQFF.

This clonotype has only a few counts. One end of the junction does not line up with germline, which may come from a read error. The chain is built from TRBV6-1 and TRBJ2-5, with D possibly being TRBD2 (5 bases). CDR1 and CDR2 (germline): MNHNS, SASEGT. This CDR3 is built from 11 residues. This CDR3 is CASSESARRGF. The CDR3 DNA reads TGTGCCAGCAGTGAATCGGCCCGACGGGGCTTC.

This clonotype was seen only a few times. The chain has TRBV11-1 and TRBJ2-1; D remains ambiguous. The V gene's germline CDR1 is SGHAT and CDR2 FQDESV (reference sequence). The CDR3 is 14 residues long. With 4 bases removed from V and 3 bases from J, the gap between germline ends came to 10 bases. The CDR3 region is CASSYLRLYNEQFF. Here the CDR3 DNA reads TGTGCCAGCAGCTATCTCCGGCTCTACAATGAGCAGTTCTTC.

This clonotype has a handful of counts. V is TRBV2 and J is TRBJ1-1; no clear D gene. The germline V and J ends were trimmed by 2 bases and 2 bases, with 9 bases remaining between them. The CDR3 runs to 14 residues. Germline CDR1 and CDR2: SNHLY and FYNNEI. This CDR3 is CASSEQTYNTEAFF. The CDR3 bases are TGTGCCAGCAGTGAACAGACATATAACACTGAAGCTTTCTTT.

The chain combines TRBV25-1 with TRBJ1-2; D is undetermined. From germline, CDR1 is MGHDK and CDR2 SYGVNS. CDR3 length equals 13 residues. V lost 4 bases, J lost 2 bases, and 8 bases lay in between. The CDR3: CASSGPGNYGYTF. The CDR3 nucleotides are TGTGCCAGCAGTGGCCCCGGGAACTATGGCTACACCTTC.